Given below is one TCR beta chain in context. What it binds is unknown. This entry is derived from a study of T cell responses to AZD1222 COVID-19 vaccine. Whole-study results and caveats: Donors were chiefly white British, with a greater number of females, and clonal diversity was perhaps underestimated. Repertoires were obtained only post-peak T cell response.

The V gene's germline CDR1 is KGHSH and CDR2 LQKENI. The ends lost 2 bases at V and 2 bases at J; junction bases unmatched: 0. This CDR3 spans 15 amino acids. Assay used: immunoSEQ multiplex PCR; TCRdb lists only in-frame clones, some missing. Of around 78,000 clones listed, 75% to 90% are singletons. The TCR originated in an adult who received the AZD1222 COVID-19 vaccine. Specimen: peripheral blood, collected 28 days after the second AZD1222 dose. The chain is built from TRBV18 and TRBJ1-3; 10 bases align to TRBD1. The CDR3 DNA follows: TGTGCCAGCTCACCAGGGACAGGGGCTGGAAACACCATATATTTT. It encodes CASSPGTGAGNTIYF.